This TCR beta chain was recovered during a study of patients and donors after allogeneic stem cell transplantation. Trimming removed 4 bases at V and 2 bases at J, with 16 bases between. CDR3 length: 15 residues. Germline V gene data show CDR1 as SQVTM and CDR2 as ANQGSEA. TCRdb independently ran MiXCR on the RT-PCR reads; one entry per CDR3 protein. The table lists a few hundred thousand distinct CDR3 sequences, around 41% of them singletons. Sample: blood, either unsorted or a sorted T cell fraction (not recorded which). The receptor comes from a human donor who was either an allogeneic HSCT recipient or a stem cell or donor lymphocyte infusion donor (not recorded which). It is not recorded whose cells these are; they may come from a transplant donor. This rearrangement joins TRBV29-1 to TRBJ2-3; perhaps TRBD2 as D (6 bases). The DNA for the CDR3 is TGCAGCGTTGTTTTAGGGCAGGACTACACAGATACGCAGTATTTT. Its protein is CSVVLGQDYTDTQYF.